This T cell receptor (beta chain) was recovered during a study of shared clonotypes between healthy human individuals. Study-level information: Those who served as donors were a couple of women and three men between the ages of 18 and 49. Study conclusions and caveats: Clonotypes that were shared across a handful of donors made up approximately 5.1% of naive CD4 clonotypes.

Method: immunoSEQ multiplex PCR; TCRdb's copy keeps in-frame clones and lacks some. The table lists some 2,000,000 clones, roughly 94% of them singletons. This clone was picked up one time. What it recognizes is unknown. The sequenced material came from naive CD4+ T cells sorted from blood. Subset described: CD45RA+ positively selected. The clonotype comes from a young man in good health.

The DNA for the CDR3 is TGTGCCAGCAGCTCGACGGATTCGGGAGATACGCAGTATTTT. Translated, it gives CASSSTDSGDTQYF. This rearrangement joins TRBV7-9 to TRBJ2-3; D call uncertain. The CDR3 is 14 residues long. Germline V CDR1 and CDR2: SEHNR, FQNEAQ (reference sequence). The V gene lost 4 bases and the J gene lost 5 bases, with 13 bases spanning the gap.